Given below is one T cell receptor beta chain in context. Antigen specificity is unknown. This specimen belongs to a study of blood T cells in healthy people across ages. The authors ran a second PCR of about 7 to 11 cycles using a sample-barcoded 5' primer and a J-beta primer mix. TCRdb recomputed calls from the 5' RACE reads with MiXCR, one row per CDR3 protein. Here the sample spans 1.5 million to 2 million distinct CDR3 sequences, about 50% being singletons. General observations from the study: The fall in TCR beta diversity per million T cells was roughly linear with age.

Donors were healthy Caucasian individuals from Russia aged about 6 to 95. The receptor was derived from a middle-aged woman in good health. The sample was blood.

The CDR3 DNA reads as TGTGCCAGCAGTGGCGCAGGCGGAAACCAAGACAGGGGCAATGAGCAGTTCTTC. It translates to CASSGAGGNQDRGNEQFF. The V call is TRBV12-3 or TRBV12-4, the J call TRBJ2-1, with 8 bases aligning to TRBD1. V lost 5 bases, J lost 6 bases, and 18 bases stayed unmatched. The CDR3 has 18 amino acids.